Below, 20 T cell receptor beta chains from the same sample are listed, as sequenced in a study of T-cell memory formation after mild COVID-19. In TCRdb, the 5' RACE reads were re-called with MiXCR into one record per CDR3 protein. The sample shows roughly 240,000 distinct CDR3 sequences, 15% to 20% of them seen only once. The sequencing input was PBMCs or a T cell subset sorted from them (not recorded which). Receptors originate from a man aged 18 to 30 who had mild COVID-19 (a few samples of this study predate the infection). Cell type and time point are not known.

The genes are TRBV6-2 or TRBV6-3 and TRBJ2-7, with D unclear. Germline CDR1 reads MNHEY; CDR2 reads SVGEGT. V shed 8 bases and J shed 2 bases, with 10 bases lying between them. The CDR3 is made up of 12 amino acids. The CDR3 spells CASAPSPYEQYF. For the CDR3, the DNA is TGTGCCAGCGCTCCGTCTCCCTACGAGCAGTACTTC.

This clonotype was counted between two and nine times. V is TRBV12-3 or TRBV12-4 and J is TRBJ1-6; no definite D call. Trimming pared 5 bases from V and 14 bases from J, leaving 16 bases between. The CDR3 totals 13 residues. The CDR3 DNA sequence: TGTGCCAGCAGTCAGATAACTATTGATGCCCTCCACTTT. Its protein is CASSQITIDALHF.

This chain uses TRBV24-1 with TRBJ2-1, with a possible D match to TRBD1 (5 bases). Trimming removed 4 bases at V and 2 bases at J, with 20 bases between. The CDR3 is 18 residues long. Per germline, CDR1 KGHDR and CDR2 SFDVKD. In DNA form, the CDR3 reads TGTGCCACCAGTGACGGCACCCCGGCAGGGCCCACCTACAATGAGCAGTTCTTC. This codes for CATSDGTPAGPTYNEQFF.

The sample holds a few counts of this clonotype. The chain carries TRBV5-1 and TRBJ1-5; D call uncertain. Trimming removed 2 bases from V and 7 bases from J, with 13 bases in between. The germline gives CDR1 SGHRS, CDR2 YFSETQ. This CDR3 is 14 amino acids long. The CDR3 sequence: CASSLHGQEQPQHF. In nucleotides, the CDR3 is TGCGCCAGCAGCTTACATGGGCAAGAACAGCCCCAGCATTTT.

The chain joins TRBV7-3 to TRBJ2-3; D possibly matches TRBD1 or TRBD2 (6 bases each). CDR3 length equals 15 residues. Germline CDR1 is SGHTA and CDR2 is FQGTGA. V lost 5 bases and J 0 bases, leaving 12 bases between the germline ends. CDR3 DNA sequence: TGTGCCAGCAGCGGAGGGGGGTCTAGCACAGATACGCAGTATTTT. This translates into CASSGGGSSTDTQYF. Variable domain in full (rest from reference TRBV7-3 and TRBJ2-3): GAGVSQTPSNKVTEKGKYVELRCDPISGHTALYWYRQSLGQGPEFLIYFQGTGAADDSGLPNDRFFAVRPEGSVSTLKIQRTERGDSAVYLCASSGGGSSTDTQYFGPGTRLTVL.

This clonotype was found a few times. The rearrangement uses TRBV4-3 and TRBJ2-5; no clear D. Trimming removed 0 bases at V and 3 bases at J, with 5 bases between. The germline V gene encodes CDR1 LGHNA and CDR2 YSLEER. This CDR3 comprises 13 residues. CDR3 in DNA: TGCGCCAGCAGCCAAGATTTAGAAGAGACCCAGTACTTC. Translation gives CASSQDLEETQYF.

The chain links TRBV18 to TRBJ1-2; 7 nucleotides align to TRBD1. Germline CDR1 reads KGHSH; CDR2 reads LQKENI. The CDR3 runs 14 residues. Trimming at V came to 2 bases and at J to 2 bases, leaving 2 bases not matched to a gene. The CDR3 DNA sequence: TGTGCCAGCTCACCAGAGACAGGGAACTATGGCTACACCTTC. Its protein product is CASSPETGNYGYTF. Using reference TRBV18 and TRBJ1-2 for the parts outside the CDR3, the full variable domain is NAGVMQNPRHLVRRRGQEARLRCSPMKGHSHVYWYRQLPEEGLKFMVYLQKENIIDESGMPKERFSAEFPKEGPSILRIQQVVRGDSAAYFCASSPETGNYGYTFGSGTRLTVV.

Ten or more counts support this clonotype. This chain uses TRBV7-2 with TRBJ2-5, with TRBD1 as a possible D gene (5 bases). The length of the CDR3 is 14 residues. The germline CDR1 and CDR2 sequences are SGHTA and FQGNSA. V lost 1 base, J lost 5 bases, and 11 bases lay in between. In nucleotides, the CDR3 is TGTGCCAGCAGCTTAGGTGGGGCGCTTGAGACCCAGTACTTC. Translating gives CASSLGGALETQYF. Full variable domain (missing parts from reference TRBV7-2 and TRBJ2-5): GAGVSQSPSNKVTEKGKDVELRCDPISGHTALYWYRQSLGQGLEFLIYFQGNSAPDKSGLPSDRFSAERTGGSVSTLTIQRTQQEDSAVYLCASSLGGALETQYFGPGTRLLVL.

This clonotype was counted only a few times. This sequence joins TRBV28 and TRBJ1-1; D might be TRBD1 (5 bases). The CDR3 has 15 amino acids. Germline V gene data show CDR1 as MDHEN and CDR2 as SYDVKM. V lost 6 bases, J lost 6 bases, and 20 bases lay in between. The CDR3 sequence: CASSEPRVEGPEAFF. In nucleotides, the CDR3 is TGTGCCAGCAGCGAACCCAGGGTGGAGGGTCCTGAAGCTTTCTTT.

This clonotype was counted a few times. The chain combines TRBV6-5 with TRBJ1-5; unclear D gene. The V gene lost 5 bases and the J gene lost 4 bases, with 12 bases spanning the gap. Germline V gene sequence: CDR1 MNHEY, CDR2 SVGAGI. The CDR3 totals 14 residues. In nucleotides, the CDR3 is TGTGCCAGCAGTACACGACCCGAGAATCAGCCCCAGCATTTT. This encodes CASSTRPENQPQHF.

The chain carries TRBV10-3 and TRBJ1-1; no clear D gene. Germline V gene data show CDR1 as ENHRY and CDR2 as SYGVKD. With 4 bases removed from V and 1 base from J, the gap between germline ends came to 7 bases. The CDR3 has 13 residues. The CDR3 DNA follows: TGTGCCATCAGTGCGGGTGGGAACACTGAAGCTTTCTTT. This translates into CAISAGGNTEAFF.

This chain connects TRBV6-2 or TRBV6-3 to TRBJ1-5; D call uncertain. The CDR3 totals 14 residues. Trimming took off 4 bases at V and 3 bases at J, with 10 bases between the two ends. Germline CDR1 is MNHEY and CDR2 is SVGEGT. In DNA, the CDR3 is TGTGCCAGCAGTTCCGGACTGCTCAATCAGCCCCAGCATTTT. Its protein product is CASSSGLLNQPQHF.

This clonotype was seen a few times. The chain combines TRBV2 with TRBJ2-7; D may be TRBD1 or TRBD2 (5 bases each). Germline V gives CDR1 SNHLY, CDR2 FYNNEI. CDR3 size: 13 residues. Deletions cut 6 bases from V and 2 bases from J, with 11 bases between. CDR3 in amino acids: CASSVGDAYEQYF. The CDR3 nucleotides are TGTGCCAGCAGCGTGGGGGATGCCTACGAGCAGTACTTC.

CDR3 DNA: TGTGCCAGCAGCTTACAGGGTACGACTAGCACAGATACGCAGTATTTT. Encoded protein: CASSLQGTTSTDTQYF. This chain uses TRBV6-5 with TRBJ2-3; D is possibly TRBD1 (6 bases). Germline V lookup: CDR1 MNHEY, CDR2 SVGAGI. V shed 6 bases and J shed 0 bases, with 16 bases lying between them. This CDR3 is built from 16 residues.

The chain joins TRBV27 to TRBJ1-1; 7 nucleotides line up with TRBD1. The CDR3 covers 14 residues. V lost 4 bases to trimming and J lost 4 bases; unmatched junction nucleotides: 6. Germline CDR1 and CDR2: MNHEY and SMNVEV (reference sequence). Here the CDR3 reads CASSYRGISTEAFF. CDR3 bases: TGTGCCAGCAGTTACAGGGGAATCAGCACTGAAGCTTTCTTT.

This clonotype occurred a few times. This rearrangement joins TRBV5-1 to TRBJ2-3; D is uncertain. CDR1 is SGHRS and CDR2 is YFSETQ in the germline V gene. The CDR3 totals 12 residues. Trimming removed 5 bases from V and 0 bases from J, with 4 bases in between. The CDR3, as DNA: TGCGCCAGCAGGGGGAGCACAGATACGCAGTATTTT. The encoded protein is CASRGSTDTQYF.

This clonotype was detected a few times. In DNA form, the CDR3 reads TGTGCCAGCAGCTCACCCCAACAAGAGACCCAGTACTTC. It specifies CASSSPQQETQYF. The V call is TRBV7-2, the J call TRBJ2-5; D remains unclear. V shed 4 bases and J shed 2 bases, with 8 bases lying between them. CDR1 and CDR2 (germline): SGHTA, FQGNSA. The CDR3 extends over 13 amino acids.

The rearrangement joins TRBV7-2 to TRBJ1-3, with 7 bases fitting TRBD1. Germline CDR1 SGHTA, CDR2 FQGNSA. The CDR3 length is 17 residues. With 1 base clipped from V and 2 bases from J, the junction kept 8 bases outside the gene matches. The CDR3 DNA sequence: TGTGCCAGCAGCTTAGTCCCTCCAGGGGGTACTGGAAACACCATATATTTT. Translation: CASSLVPPGGTGNTIYF.

This clonotype has a count of ten or more. This sequence joins TRBV5-1 and TRBJ2-3; TRBD2 matches 8 bases. CDR1 and CDR2 (germline): SGHRS, YFSETQ. Losses at the gene ends were 8 bases for V and 2 bases for J; bases not matched to a gene: 4. This CDR3 has 13 amino acids. CDR3 coding DNA: TGCGCCAGTCGAGCGGGGGACACAGATACGCAGTATTTT. It translates to CASRAGDTDTQYF. Together with reference TRBV5-1 and TRBJ2-3, the CDR3 gives the full variable domain: KAGVTQTPRYLIKTRGQQVTLSCSPISGHRSVSWYQQTPGQGLQFLFEYFSETQRNKGNFPGRFSGRQFSNSRSEMNVSTLELGDSALYLCASRAGDTDTQYFGPGTRLTVL.

V and J are TRBV29-1 and TRBJ2-7; 8 bases are shared with TRBD1. V lost 3 bases to trimming and J lost 0 bases; unmatched junction nucleotides: 7. This CDR3 spans 15 amino acids. Germline V lookup: CDR1 SQVTM, CDR2 ANQGSEA. In nucleotides, the CDR3 is TGCAGCGTTGAGCCGACAGGGGCAACCTCCTACGAGCAGTACGTC. Translated: CSVEPTGATSYEQYV.